The clone carrying this T cell receptor (beta chain) was counted a few times. Its target is unknown. This entry comes from a study of shared clonotypes between healthy human individuals. Splitting of CD4+ cells produced CD45RA+ naive and CD45RA-negative memory subsets. The CDR3 is 16 residues long. CDR1 is MDHEN, CDR2 SYDVKM, per germline. With 4 bases removed from V and 4 bases from J, the gap between germline ends came to 20 bases. Study findings and constraints: Sequencing depth was predicted to influence how clonotypes are shared among donors. What limited the represented genetic and exposure-history diversity was the small number of donors. As a rule, naive subsets had a larger estimated richness than memory subsets.

Clones were read by immunoSEQ multiplex PCR, and TCRdb kept only the in-frame ones, dropping some. Here the sample spans 1 million to 1.3 million clones, 78% being singletons. The TCR comes from a man aged 18 to 30 in good health. Some clones in this sample may be carry-over from other donors' samples. Material: memory CD4+ T cells from PBMCs. Subset reported: CD45RA-negative fraction. J is TRBJ2-7 and V is TRBV28; tentatively, D is TRBD1 or TRBD2 (5 bases each). CDR3 amino acids: CASSYTSGTEEYEQYF. CDR3 nucleotide sequence: TGTGCCAGCAGTTACACCTCCGGGACGGAGGAGTACGAGCAGTACTTC.